The 7 T cell receptor beta chains below come from one sample, sequenced in a study of Tregs in tolerant kidney transplant recipients. Clones were sequenced by immunoSEQ multiplex PCR, and TCRdb holds only the in-frame ones, with some missing. Found here are around 64,000 clones, roughly 86% of them singletons; the top ten hold 3.8%. Related graft donors supplied nonmyeloablative bone marrow transplants, and mixed chimerism was transient. Here the sequenced sample was CD4+ T cells from blood (PBMCs), taken 6 months after the transplant. Receptor source: a human patient who received a combined kidney and bone marrow transplant. Some of the T cells may derive from the graft donor.

On this clone itself: The germline gene is not matched at one end of the junction; a read error may be the cause. Different DNA sequences within this sample yield the same CDR3. This sequence joins TRBV27 and TRBJ1-6; no clear D. Per the germline V gene, CDR1 is MNHEY and CDR2 is SMNVEV (reference sequence). The CDR3 loop spans 15 amino acids. CDR3 sequence reads: CASSSLGPLNSPLHF. The CDR3 DNA follows: TGTGCCAGCAGTTCCCTCGGTCCTCTTAATTCCCCCCTCCACTTT.

This sequence joins TRBV2 and TRBJ1-2, with D possibly TRBD1 on 5 matching bases. Germline V CDR1 and CDR2: SNHLY, FYNNEI. CDR3 length equals 12 residues. V lost 8 bases to trimming and J lost 3 bases, with 10 bases between them. The CDR3 loop reads CASGREDYGYTF. The CDR3 region has the DNA TGTGCCAGCGGCAGGGAGGACTATGGCTACACCTTC.

The chain recombines TRBV5-1 with TRBJ2-2; D possibly corresponds to TRBD1 (5 bases). This CDR3 is built from 14 residues. V lost 0 bases and J 4 bases, leaving 7 bases between the germline ends. CDR1 and CDR2 (germline): SGHRS, YFSETQ. In DNA form, the CDR3 reads TGCGCCAGCAGCTTGGTCGACAGCACCGGGGAGCTGTTTTTT. As protein: CASSLVDSTGELFF.

A word on this clone: The identical CDR3 is also encoded by other nucleotide sequences in the sample. V is TRBV5-1 and J is TRBJ2-1, with unresolved D. The V gene's germline CDR1 is SGHRS and CDR2 YFSETQ. The CDR3 is 11 residues long. Trimming took 3 bases from V and 4 from J, leaving 2 bases between them. The CDR3 sequence is CASSSYNEQFF. The CDR3 nucleotides read TGCGCCAGCAGCTCTTACAATGAGCAGTTCTTC.

The chain carries TRBV9 and TRBJ1-5; tentatively, D is TRBD1 (6 bases). V was pared by 0 bases and J by 10 bases, with 11 bases between. The CDR3 is 13 residues long. Germline V gives CDR1 SGDLS, CDR2 YYNGEE. This CDR3 reads CASSVAPDSPQHF. CDR3 DNA sequence: TGTGCCAGCAGCGTAGCCCCGGACAGTCCCCAGCATTTT. The entire variable domain, with the rest obtained from reference TRBV9 and TRBJ1-5, is as follows: DSGVTQTPKHLITATGQRVTLRCSPRSGDLSVYWYQQSLDQGLQFLIQYYNGEERAKGNILERFSAQQFPDLHSELNLSSLELGDSALYFCASSVAPDSPQHFGDGTRLSIL.

The genes are TRBV5-1 and TRBJ2-6, with D tentatively TRBD1 (6 bases). The CDR3 runs to 16 residues. Trimming removed 2 bases at V and 4 bases at J, with 13 bases between. CDR1 is SGHRS, CDR2 YFSETQ, per germline. The CDR3 DNA sequence: TGCGCCAGCAGCTTCCACACAGGGTACGGGGCCAACGTCCTGACTTTC. As protein: CASSFHTGYGANVLTF.

The chain uses TRBV18 and TRBJ2-7; D is possibly TRBD2 (7 bases). This CDR3 region has 16 residues. V was shortened by 4 bases and J by 4 bases, with 20 bases between the two germline ends. The V gene's germline CDR1 is KGHSH and CDR2 LQKENI. CDR3 bases: TGTGCCAGCTCACTATTTCCAGGCAGGGGAGGGTACGAGCAGTACTTC. Its protein is CASSLFPGRGGYEQYF.